This T cell receptor (beta chain) was observed in a study of siplizumab effects on memory and regulatory T cells. General study results and limits: Proliferating siplizumab-cultured Tregs lacked confirmed suppressive function. The Treg-derived share of mappable alloreactive CD4+ clones averaged about 68% with siplizumab and 26.9% in controls. Memory T cells appeared less diverse than naive cells, which seemed to contribute substantially to alloresponse.

Per germline, CDR1 KGHSH and CDR2 LQKENI. Trimming took 2 bases from V and 2 from J; bases not matched to a gene: 19. CDR3 size: 21 residues. Assaying covered 75,000 to 100,000 TCR templates per sample. Sequencing used immunoSEQ multiplex PCR; TCRdb keeps in-frame clones, though not all of them. Of about 110,000 clones listed, 92% are singletons. Regarding this clone: Its antigen is not identified.

The sample taken for sequencing was Tregs sorted from blood. This sequence originates from a human donor in good health. The V call is TRBV18, the J call TRBJ2-3, with 10 positions matching TRBD2. CDR3: CASSPFVAGGRPVPYTDTQYF. The DNA of the CDR3 is TGTGCCAGCTCACCATTCGTAGCGGGAGGCCGCCCAGTCCCGTACACAGATACGCAGTATTTT.